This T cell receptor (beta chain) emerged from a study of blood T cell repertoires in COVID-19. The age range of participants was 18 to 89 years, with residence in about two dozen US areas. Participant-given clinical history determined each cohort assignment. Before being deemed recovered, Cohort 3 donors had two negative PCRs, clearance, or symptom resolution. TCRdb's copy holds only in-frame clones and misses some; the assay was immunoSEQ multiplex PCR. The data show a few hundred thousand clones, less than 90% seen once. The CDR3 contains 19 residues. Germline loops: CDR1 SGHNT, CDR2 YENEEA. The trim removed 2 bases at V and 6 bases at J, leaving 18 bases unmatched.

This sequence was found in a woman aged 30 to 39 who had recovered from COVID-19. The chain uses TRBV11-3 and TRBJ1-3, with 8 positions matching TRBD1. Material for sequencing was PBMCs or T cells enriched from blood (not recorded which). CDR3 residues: CASSLKLHDRGRKANTIYF. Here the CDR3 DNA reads TGTGCCAGCAGCTTAAAACTCCACGACAGGGGCCGTAAAGCAAACACCATATATTTT.